The clone carrying this TCR beta chain appeared a few times. Its cognate antigen is unknown. The sample originates from a study of T cells after yellow fever vaccination. Looking at the study overall: When fractions had low cell numbers, they were prepared with SMART-Seq v4 Ultra Low Input. Findings and limits, study-wide: The booster response re-showed most primary clones: 96% CD4, approximately 90% CD8.

The CDR3 is 17 amino acids. Trimming stripped 4 bases from V and 2 bases from J, with 17 bases between. The germline V gene has CDR1 LGHNA and CDR2 YSLEER. MiXCR was run by TCRdb on the 5' RACE reads, yielding one entry per CDR3 protein. The repertoire holds some 160,000 distinct CDR3 sequences, 6% to 7.5% seen once, with about 2.5% in the top ten. The V call is TRBV4-3, the J call TRBJ2-2; tentative D call: TRBD2 (5 bases). The sequence was collected from a man aged 18 to 30 who received the YFV17D yellow fever vaccine. The sample in question was CD4+ T cells sorted from PBMCs, obtained 4 to 6 days after the first yellow fever vaccination. CDR3 sequence: CASSPVGETTNTGELFF. The CDR3 DNA reads as TGCGCCAGCAGCCCGGTTGGAGAGACTACAAACACCGGGGAGCTGTTTTTT.